Shown below are 16 T cell receptor beta chains from a single sample sequenced in a study of blood T cell repertoires in COVID-19 (dated by TCRdb to the early 2020s). Receptors were amplified or captured by the immunoSEQ multiplex PCR assay. TCRdb obtained this table from immuneACCESS and retained in-frame rearrangements with V and J assigned. These tables miss some clones; where compared with another copy, unresolved V genes account for less than half of the shortfall, and the remainder is unexplained. The sample table shows 150,000 or so clones, and 84% are seen once. The ten most abundant clones make up 9.8% of the sample. Sequenced: peripheral blood. These receptor sequences come from a woman in her fifties or sixties with acute or convalescent COVID-19.

This chain joins TRBV28 and TRBJ2-3, with D possibly TRBD2 on 5 matching bases. Germline V gives CDR1 MDHEN, CDR2 SYDVKM. The CDR3 totals 13 residues. Trimming shortened V by 5 bases and J by 8 bases, and 14 bases separated the two germline ends. As DNA, the CDR3 is TGTGCCAGCAGTCGACGAATAGAGGGTACGCAGTATTTT. It codes for CASSRRIEGTQYF.

This chain links TRBV5-1 with TRBJ1-5; D may be TRBD1 (6 bases). The V end was cut by 4 bases, the J end by 4 bases, with 12 bases between. The CDR3 length is 14 residues. Germline V lookup: CDR1 SGHRS, CDR2 YFSETQ. In DNA form, the CDR3 reads TGCGCCAGCAGCCTCGGACAGATTAATCAGCCCCAGCATTTT. Residues: CASSLGQINQPQHF.

With regard to this clone: This CDR3 is also generated by other DNA sequences in the sample. The rearrangement uses TRBV5-6 and TRBJ2-7; D perhaps matches TRBD2 (6 bases). Looked up from germline, CDR1 is SGHDT and CDR2 is YYEEEE. Trimming left V 4 bases short and J 1 base short, with 12 bases between. The CDR3 spans 14 residues. The CDR3, as DNA: TGTGCCAGCAGCCCCCCGGGGGATTCCTACGAGCAGTACTTC. Translated, it gives CASSPPGDSYEQYF.

The V gene is TRBV9, the J gene TRBJ2-1, with D possibly TRBD1 on 5 matching bases. Between the trimmed V and J ends, which lost 0 bases and 0 bases, there was a span of 13 bases. The germline V gene encodes CDR1 SGDLS and CDR2 YYNGEE. The CDR3 sequence is 17 residues long. This CDR3 is CASSVVDGALSYNEQFF. The CDR3 nucleotides are TGTGCCAGCAGCGTAGTGGATGGGGCTCTCTCCTACAATGAGCAGTTCTTC.

This clone was seen a few times. For the CDR3, the DNA is TGTGCCAGCATGGCAGGGTCGAACACTGAAGCTTTCTTT. It yields the protein CASMAGSNTEAFF. The V gene is TRBV2, the J gene TRBJ1-1, with TRBD1 as a possible D gene (5 bases). CDR1 is SNHLY, CDR2 FYNNEI, per germline. The CDR3 is 13 amino acids. V lost 7 bases and J lost 1, with 10 bases in between.

The genes are TRBV11-2 and TRBJ1-2; D call uncertain. The germline CDR1 and CDR2 sequences are SGHAT and FQNNGV. CDR3 length: 15 amino acids. V was shortened by 2 bases and J by 0 bases, with 10 bases between the two germline ends. CDR3 in amino acids: CASSLSQISNYGYTF. Written as DNA, the CDR3 is TGTGCCAGCAGCTTATCCCAGATCTCTAACTATGGCTACACCTTC.

This chain joins TRBV7-2 and TRBJ2-7; TRBD1 matches 12 bases. This CDR3 region has 18 residues. Unmatched junction bases numbered 14, after V lost 4 bases and J lost 4 bases. Germline CDR1 reads SGHTA; CDR2 reads FQGNSA. DNA for the CDR3: TGTGCCAGCAGCTGGCGCGGGACAGGGGGCGGGAGGGCATACGAGCAGTACTTC. Protein: CASSWRGTGGGRAYEQYF.

The chain is built from TRBV18 and TRBJ1-1; 10 bases are a match to TRBD1. Germline V gene data show CDR1 as KGHSH and CDR2 as LQKENI. Germline trimming cut 4 bases from V and 5 bases from J; bases unmatched to any gene: 4. The CDR3 has 14 amino acids. Here the CDR3 reads CASSQPGQGTEAFF. Here the CDR3 DNA reads TGTGCCAGCTCACAACCGGGACAGGGGACTGAAGCTTTCTTT.

Points on this clone: Additional DNA sequences in this sample encode the identical CDR3. The CDR3 reads CASSLQGPNEKLFF. DNA for the CDR3: TGCGCCAGCAGCTTACAGGGGCCTAATGAAAAACTGTTTTTT. The genes are TRBV5-1 and TRBJ1-4; TRBD1 agrees at 7 bases. With V trimmed by 2 bases and J by 3 bases, 1 base remained unmatched. There are 14 residues in the CDR3. CDR1 and CDR2 (germline): SGHRS, YFSETQ.

V gene TRBV5-4 combines with J gene TRBJ2-5; maybe TRBD2 (6 bases). The CDR3 totals 15 residues. Germline loops: CDR1 SGHNT, CDR2 YYREEE (reference sequence). Trimming shortened V by 1 base and J by 2 bases, and 12 bases separated the two germline ends. This chain's CDR3 is CASSLFLARQETQYF. As DNA, the CDR3 is TGTGCCAGCAGCTTGTTTCTAGCGCGGCAAGAGACCCAGTACTTC.

For the CDR3, the DNA is TGTGCCAGTAGAGTAGAGGGTCTAGCCAAAAACATTCAGTACTTC. Translated, it gives CASRVEGLAKNIQYF. The chain joins TRBV19 to TRBJ2-4, with a possible D match to TRBD2 (5 bases). The CDR3 spans 15 residues. Germline CDR1 is LNHDA and CDR2 is SQIVND (reference sequence). V was trimmed by 6 bases and J by 0 bases, leaving 12 bases between them.

This sequence joins TRBV27 and TRBJ1-5, with D possibly being TRBD1 (6 bases). CDR1 and CDR2 (germline): MNHEY, SMNVEV (reference sequence). V shed 4 bases and J shed 0 bases, with 16 bases lying between them. CDR3 length: 17 residues. CDR3 sequence reads: CASSSLQGVNSNQPQHF. DNA for the CDR3: TGTGCCAGCAGTTCCTTACAGGGAGTTAATAGCAATCAGCCCCAGCATTTT.

The chain uses TRBV7-9 and TRBJ1-2; no firm D call. V was pared by 1 base and J by 4 bases, with 7 bases between. The CDR3 has 13 residues. Germline V gene sequence: CDR1 SEHNR, CDR2 FQNEAQ (reference sequence). The CDR3 nucleotides read TGTGCCAGCAGCTTAGGAGGCGGCTATGGCTACACCTTC. Translated: CASSLGGGYGYTF.

On this clone: The same CDR3 is also encoded by other DNA sequences in this sample. V and J are TRBV28 and TRBJ1-5, with D hard to call. Germline V gives CDR1 MDHEN, CDR2 SYDVKM. CDR3 length equals 15 residues. Trimming removed 4 bases from V and 2 bases from J, with 12 bases in between. The CDR3 spells CASSSPGAGNQPQHF. For the CDR3, the DNA is TGTGCCAGCAGTTCCCCCGGAGCGGGCAATCAGCCCCAGCATTTT.

The V call is TRBV6-2 or TRBV6-3, the J call TRBJ2-1; 11 bases fit TRBD1. CDR3 length equals 15 residues. The germline gives CDR1 MNHEY, CDR2 SVGEGT. Unmatched junction bases numbered 3, after V lost 6 bases and J lost 2 bases. CDR3 residues: CASSSGQGAYNEQFF. For the CDR3, the DNA is TGTGCCAGCAGCTCGGGACAGGGGGCCTACAATGAGCAGTTCTTC.

The gene calls are TRBV28 and TRBJ1-5; no definite D call. Germline CDR1 is MDHEN and CDR2 is SYDVKM. V was trimmed by 4 bases and J by 0 bases, leaving 16 bases between them. CDR3 length: 17 amino acids. CDR3 coding DNA: TGTGCCAGCAGTTACGGCCCTGAGGTCCCTAGCAATCAGCCCCAGCATTTT. Its protein product is CASSYGPEVPSNQPQHF.